This entry lists 28 T cell receptor beta chains sequenced from one sample in a study of blood T cell repertoires in COVID-19. Assay used: immunoSEQ multiplex PCR; TCRdb lists only in-frame clones, some missing. The table lists about 300,000 clones, about 90% of them singletons, with 2% to 3% in the top ten. The sequencing sample was made of peripheral blood. These receptors all come from a man between 18 and 35 years old with active or convalescent COVID-19.

The rearrangement links TRBV12-3 or TRBV12-4 to TRBJ2-7; a possible D gene is TRBD1 (5 bases). The length of the CDR3 is 13 residues. V was pared by 5 bases and J by 6 bases, with 14 bases between. The CDR3: CASSTGHRSEQYF. The CDR3 DNA is TGTGCCAGCAGTACCGGACACCGTAGCGAGCAGTACTTC.

This chain uses TRBV9 with TRBJ2-2; D is ambiguous. Per germline, CDR1 SGDLS and CDR2 YYNGEE. V lost 2 bases and J 8 bases, leaving 7 bases between the germline ends. The CDR3 sequence is 12 residues long. The CDR3 region is CASSVARGELFF. CDR3 sequence (DNA): TGTGCCAGCAGCGTTGCGAGGGGGGAGCTGTTTTTT. The whole variable domain, filled in from reference TRBV9 and TRBJ2-2, reads DSGVTQTPKHLITATGQRVTLRCSPRSGDLSVYWYQQSLDQGLQFLIQYYNGEERAKGNILERFSAQQFPDLHSELNLSSLELGDSALYFCASSVARGELFFGEGSRLTVL.

V and J are TRBV6-6 and TRBJ1-3; D is perhaps TRBD1 (6 bases). CDR3 length: 14 amino acids. In germline, CDR1 is MNHNY, CDR2 SVGAGI (reference sequence). V lost 2 bases, J lost 9 bases, and 14 bases lay in between. The CDR3 loop reads CASSYTTGMSTIYF. In nucleotides, the CDR3 is TGTGCCAGCAGTTACACCACAGGGATGAGCACCATATATTTT.

The J gene is TRBJ1-5, the V gene TRBV6-5, with 7 bases lining up with TRBD1. J lost 6 bases, V lost 4 bases, and 9 bases had no gene match. The CDR3 is 15 amino acids. Germline CDR1 and CDR2: MNHEY and SVGAGI. The chain's CDR3 is CASSWGRGLAQPQHF. In DNA form, the CDR3 reads TGTGCCAGCAGTTGGGGAAGGGGGCTTGCTCAGCCCCAGCATTTT.

This clone was observed a single time. The V call is TRBV27, the J call TRBJ1-1, with D unresolved. Trimming took 4 bases from V and 0 from J, leaving 6 bases between them. The CDR3 sequence is 13 residues long. In germline, CDR1 is MNHEY, CDR2 SMNVEV (reference sequence). The CDR3 DNA reads as TGTGCCAGCAGTTCTTTCTTGAACACTGAAGCTTTCTTT. This codes for CASSSFLNTEAFF.

This clone was observed once. V and J are TRBV7-8 and TRBJ2-7; 7 bases fit TRBD2. CDR3 length: 14 residues. Germline CDR1 reads SGHVS; CDR2 reads FQNEAQ. With V trimmed by 7 bases and J by 3 bases, 9 bases remained unmatched. CDR3: CASTGGSVGYEQYF. CDR3 DNA: TGTGCCAGCACCGGGGGGTCCGTCGGCTACGAGCAGTACTTC.

This clone has a handful of counts. This sequence joins TRBV11-1 and TRBJ2-7, with D possibly being TRBD2 (6 bases). Trimming removed 6 bases at V and 2 bases at J, with 17 bases between. CDR1 and CDR2 (germline): SGHAT, FQDESV (reference sequence). The CDR3 has 15 residues. The DNA of the CDR3 is TGTGCCAGCAGACCCTGGCTAGCGCGCGCCTACGAGCAGTACTTC. This codes for CASRPWLARAYEQYF.

J is TRBJ1-3 and V is TRBV7-8; D not resolved. V was cut by 1 base and J by 2 bases, with 12 bases left in between. The CDR3 has 16 amino acids. Germline V gene lookup returns CDR1 SGHVS and CDR2 FQNEAQ. The DNA of the CDR3 is TGTGCCAGCAGCTTAGTGGGTCGGGTACCTGGAAACACCATATATTTT. It yields the protein CASSLVGRVPGNTIYF.

The rearrangement links TRBV15 to TRBJ2-1; 7 positions agree with TRBD2. This CDR3 has 16 amino acids. Unmatched junction bases numbered 5, after V lost 3 bases and J lost 0 bases. The germline gives CDR1 LNHNV, CDR2 YYDKDF (reference sequence). Written as DNA, the CDR3 is TGTGCCACCAGCAGGGCTAGCGGAGGCTCCTACAATGAGCAGTTCTTC. This sequence encodes CATSRASGGSYNEQFF.

The CDR3: CASSDPSGGTFRGRQYF. The CDR3 DNA is TGTGCCAGCAGCGATCCTAGCGGGGGCACGTTTAGAGGGCGGCAGTATTTT. The chain recombines TRBV2 with TRBJ2-3, with 10 bases fitting TRBD2. The V gene end was trimmed by 6 bases and the J gene end by 11 bases; junction bases not matched to a gene: 20. CDR1 is SNHLY and CDR2 is FYNNEI in the germline V gene. The CDR3 has 17 residues.

The chain employs TRBV3-1 (or the pseudogene TRBV3-2) and TRBJ1-1, with 8 nucleotides matching TRBD1. The CDR3 contains 15 residues. Germline CDR1 is LGHDT and CDR2 is YNNKEL (reference sequence). V gave up 4 bases and J gave up 1 base; unmatched junction bases: 5. The CDR3 spells CASSRFGQGNTEAFF. CDR3 bases: TGTGCCAGCAGCCGATTCGGACAGGGGAACACTGAAGCTTTCTTT.

The V call is TRBV5-4, the J call TRBJ2-2, with D possibly matching TRBD1 (6 bases). The CDR3 is 13 residues long. The germline V gene encodes CDR1 SGHNT and CDR2 YYREEE (reference sequence). V was clipped by 4 bases and J by 6 bases, with 10 bases between them. The CDR3 sequence: CASSMGAPGELFF. The CDR3 DNA sequence: TGTGCCAGCAGCATGGGGGCCCCCGGGGAGCTGTTTTTT. Based on the CDR3 plus reference TRBV5-4 and TRBJ2-2, the full variable domain is ETGVTQSPTHLIKTRGQQVTLRCSSQSGHNTVSWYQQALGQGPQFIFQYYREEENGRGNFPPRFSGLQFPNYSSELNVNALELDDSALYLCASSMGAPGELFFGEGSRLTVL.

V is TRBV4-3 and J is TRBJ2-1; 11 bases are a match to TRBD2. The CDR3 sequence is 16 residues long. From germline, CDR1 is LGHNA and CDR2 YSLEER. The J segment lost 4 bases and the V segment lost 6 bases, leaving 8 bases of the junction unmatched. In DNA form, the CDR3 reads TGCGCCAGCAGATCCACTACTAGCGGGGGTTACAATGAGCAGTTCTTC. This translates into CASRSTTSGGYNEQFF.

V gene TRBV6-2 or TRBV6-3 combines with J gene TRBJ2-7, with D possibly being TRBD2 (6 bases). The CDR3 has 13 residues. Per the germline V gene, CDR1 is MNHEY and CDR2 is SVGEGT. V lost 4 bases to trimming and J lost 1 base, with 8 bases between them. In DNA, the CDR3 is TGTGCCAGCAGTTTGGGGGGATCCTACGAGCAGTACTTC. Translation gives CASSLGGSYEQYF.

The chain uses TRBV7-9 and TRBJ2-7; perhaps TRBD2 as D (5 bases). CDR3 length equals 14 residues. Trimming removed 6 bases from V and 2 bases from J, with 14 bases in between. Germline CDR1 is SEHNR and CDR2 is FQNEAQ (reference sequence). The CDR3 nucleotides are TGTGCCAGCAGTTCGCCGACGGGGACCTACGAGCAGTACTTC. Encoded protein: CASSSPTGTYEQYF.

The gene calls are TRBV27 and TRBJ1-2, with a possible D match to TRBD1 (5 bases). The CDR3 is 11 residues long. Germline loops: CDR1 MNHEY, CDR2 SMNVEV (reference sequence). Trimming shortened V by 6 bases and J by 14 bases, and 16 bases separated the two germline ends. This CDR3 reads CASSPPNRNTF. CDR3 coding DNA: TGTGCCAGCAGCCCCCCCAACAGGAATACCTTC.

The chain links TRBV9 to TRBJ2-7, with 7 nucleotides matching TRBD2. The trim removed 0 bases at V and 4 bases at J, leaving 7 bases unmatched. The CDR3 consists of 15 residues. Germline CDR1 is SGDLS and CDR2 is YYNGEE. The CDR3 loop reads CASSVDGGSTYEQYF. The CDR3 nucleotides are TGTGCCAGCAGCGTAGATGGCGGGAGTACGTACGAGCAGTACTTC.

V is TRBV4-1 and J is TRBJ2-7; 7 nucleotides agree with TRBD1. The CDR3 totals 20 residues. V was pared by 2 bases and J by 1 base, with 20 bases of the junction left unmatched. The germline V gene has CDR1 MGHRA and CDR2 YSYEKL. As DNA, the CDR3 is TGCGCCAGCAGCCAAAAACGTGGCGACCCCGGGACAGAGACTTCCTACGAGCAGTACTTC. Protein sequence: CASSQKRGDPGTETSYEQYF.

The genes are TRBV7-2 and TRBJ2-3; a possible D gene is TRBD2 (5 bases). Trimming shortened V by 5 bases and J by 0 bases, and 12 bases separated the two germline ends. CDR1 and CDR2 from the germline V gene are SGHTA and FQGNSA. The CDR3 length is 15 residues. This CDR3 is CASSTSPGSTDTQYF. The CDR3 DNA reads TGTGCCAGCAGCACTAGTCCGGGAAGCACAGATACGCAGTATTTT. Full variable domain (rest looked up from reference TRBV7-2 and TRBJ2-3): GAGVSQSPSNKVTEKGKDVELRCDPISGHTALYWYRQSLGQGLEFLIYFQGNSAPDKSGLPSDRFSAERTGGSVSTLTIQRTQQEDSAVYLCASSTSPGSTDTQYFGPGTRLTVL.

The chain recombines TRBV7-9 with TRBJ2-3, with D maybe TRBD1 (7 bases). The CDR3 has 16 residues. The V gene lost 4 bases and the J gene lost 5 bases, with 19 bases spanning the gap. The germline V gene encodes CDR1 SEHNR and CDR2 FQNEAQ (reference sequence). The CDR3: CASSSQSGGWIDTQYF. CDR3 in DNA: TGTGCCAGCAGCTCCCAGTCAGGGGGGTGGATAGATACGCAGTATTTT.

Remarks on this clone: The sample has other DNA sequences that encode this CDR3 too. The chain couples TRBV28 to TRBJ1-1, with a possible D match to TRBD1 (6 bases). Germline-derived CDR1 and CDR2 are MDHEN and SYDVKM. The CDR3 is 12 residues long. V lost 2 bases to trimming and J lost 5 bases, with 6 bases between them. In nucleotides, the CDR3 is TGTGCCAGCAGTTTAAGGGGGACTGAAGCTTTCTTT. The encoded protein is CASSLRGTEAFF.

V and J are TRBV7-8 and TRBJ2-1; no reliable D call. CDR3 length: 15 amino acids. The germline V gene encodes CDR1 SGHVS and CDR2 FQNEAQ. Trimming shortened V by 2 bases and J by 8 bases, and 16 bases separated the two germline ends. The CDR3 DNA follows: TGTGCCAGCAGCTTATTCGGTGGGCTGGGCGATGAGCAGTTCTTC. Translation gives CASSLFGGLGDEQFF.

The chain carries TRBV11-2 and TRBJ1-3, with a weak D call TRBD1 (5 bases). This CDR3 comprises 17 residues. Germline CDR1 reads SGHAT; CDR2 reads FQNNGV. V dropped 0 bases and J dropped 4 bases, with 16 bases sitting between them. The CDR3 region has the DNA TGTGCCAGCAGCTTAGATGGTGCACCAGGGTTCGGAAACACCATATATTTT. This translates into CASSLDGAPGFGNTIYF.

The chain is built from TRBV2 and TRBJ2-2; 7 bases align to TRBD1. This CDR3 has 17 amino acids. The junction had 10 bases not matched to a gene; V was cut back by 2 bases and J by 4 bases. Germline V gene data show CDR1 as SNHLY and CDR2 as FYNNEI. The CDR3 spells CASSENWAGGVTGELFF. The CDR3 nucleotides are TGTGCCAGCAGTGAAAATTGGGCAGGGGGAGTCACCGGGGAGCTGTTTTTT. The full variable domain, with the rest looked up from reference TRBV2 and TRBJ2-2, is EPEVTQTPSHQVTQMGQEVILRCVPISNHLYFYWYRQILGQKVEFLVSFYNNEISEKSEIFDDQFSVERPDGSNFTLKIRSTKLEDSAMYFCASSENWAGGVTGELFFGEGSRLTVL.

The J gene is TRBJ1-2, the V gene TRBV25-1; perhaps TRBD1 as D (5 bases). V was trimmed by 4 bases and J by 5 bases, leaving 14 bases between them. This CDR3 is 14 amino acids long. Germline V lookup: CDR1 MGHDK, CDR2 SYGVNS. The CDR3, as DNA: TGTGCCAGCAGTGGCGACAGAGGTAAATATGGCTACACCTTC. Protein sequence: CASSGDRGKYGYTF.

The chain links TRBV7-9 to TRBJ1-1; D gene uncertain. The V gene's germline CDR1 is SEHNR and CDR2 FQNEAQ (reference sequence). The ends were cut back, 7 bases at V and 1 base at J, with 10 bases in the middle. The CDR3 is 13 residues long. Here the CDR3 DNA reads TGTGCCAGCACCCTCCCCAGGAACACTGAAGCTTTCTTT. This codes for CASTLPRNTEAFF.

This sequence joins TRBV6-5 and TRBJ1-5, with D maybe TRBD1 (6 bases). The ends were cut back, 4 bases at V and 4 bases at J, with 17 bases in the middle. This CDR3 contains 16 residues. Germline V gene lookup returns CDR1 MNHEY and CDR2 SVGAGI. Here the CDR3 reads CASSSRWTESNQPQHF. For the CDR3, the DNA is TGTGCCAGCAGTTCTCGATGGACAGAGTCAAATCAGCCCCAGCATTTT.

V usage is TRBV14 and J usage is TRBJ2-2; D gene ambiguous. The V end lost 3 bases, the J end lost 6 bases, and 14 bases lay between the germline ends. The CDR3 sequence is 15 residues long. Per germline, CDR1 SGHDN and CDR2 FVKESK. The CDR3 spells CASSHRPQPPGELFF. The CDR3 nucleotides read TGTGCCAGCAGCCATCGGCCACAGCCCCCCGGGGAGCTGTTTTTT. The variable domain in full, with the rest retrieved from reference TRBV14 and TRBJ2-2, is EAGVTQFPSHSVIEKGQTVTLRCDPISGHDNLYWYRRVMGKEIKFLLHFVKESKQDESGMPNNRFLAERTGGTYSTLKVQPAELEDSGVYFCASSHRPQPPGELFFGEGSRLTVL.